This TCR beta chain was retrieved from a study of OX40 agonist ivuxolimab in advanced cancers. V shed 2 bases and J 4 bases; nucleotides not matched to a gene: 6. Per the germline V gene, CDR1 is SGHTA and CDR2 is FQGTGA. CDR3 length equals 17 residues. Exclusion of a patient followed from autoimmune disease history or systemic immunosuppression. Study findings and constraints: Also present in some nonresponders was a low level of normalized T-cell clonal expansion.

Here immunoSEQ multiplex PCR was the method, and the copy in TCRdb shows in-frame clones only, minus some. The data hold tens of thousands of clones, with about nine tenths observed a single time. About this clone itself: Its antigen is still unknown.

Sequencing was performed on CD4+ or CD8+ T cells sorted from blood, taken in a trial of the OX40 agonist ivuxolimab. V usage is TRBV7-3 and J usage is TRBJ2-2, with 11 nucleotides matching TRBD2. The receptor was derived from an adult with an advanced solid tumor such as melanoma, head and neck, liver or kidney cancer. CDR3 sequence reads: CASSLGIAGGFTGELFF. CDR3 bases: TGTGCCAGCAGCTTAGGGATAGCGGGAGGGTTCACCGGGGAGCTGTTTTTT.